The source of this T cell receptor (beta chain) is a study of vaccination effects on CD4 cells after COVID-19 (dated by TCRdb to between 2021 and 2024). Turning to the overall study: Participants received two doses of either the BNT162b2 or the mRNA-1273 mRNA SARS-CoV-2 vaccine. The full study included some 10 COVID-19 convalescent patients and several SARS-CoV-2-naive healthy vaccine recipients. The study compared SARS-CoV-2 spike-specific CD4+ TCR repertoires before and after mRNA vaccination in COVID-19 convalescent patients and infection-naive vaccine recipients. The Oncomine TCR Beta short-read assay on an Illumina iSeq 100 was used to sequence cultures from other donors in the study. Overall study results and their limits: Only a small number of convalescent patients were included, and no early post-infection timepoints were available, which limited the study. Clones induced by infection and clones induced by vaccination both contracted markedly at late timepoints after vaccination, which fits with T cell responses waning over time. Among healthy vaccine recipients, nearly all vaccine-induced clones were SARS-CoV-2 mono-reactive, and only 1 of 255 was cross-reactive with common cold coronaviruses.

Receptor amplification or capture employed the immunoSEQ multiplex PCR assay. DNA from the cultured, isolated CD4+ T cells was subjected to TCR beta CDR3 sequencing. The original pipeline was this. Non-productive TCR sequences were removed and reads were trimmed to the CDR3 region, keeping CDR3s of at least 7 amino acids. Antigen-specific clonotypes were identified using the MANAFEST web app by comparison of expansion in peptide wells against reference cultures. Positive clones required FDR<0.05 expansion versus reference and all other wells, odds ratio above 5, and frequency above 0.1% in two replicate wells. A clonotype was called cross-reactive if it was significantly expanded both in SARS-CoV-2 spike wells and in at least one common cold coronavirus spike condition. Using the stringdist R package, CDR3 similarity was measured by Levenshtein distance, and unrooted trees were constructed with ape in R 3.6.1. TCRdb carries this immuneACCESS record with in-frame sequences only. Its versions omit some clonotypes, under half of them owing to an unresolved V gene in the studies checked, with the rest unexplained. V and J calls and clone size are copied from that table; D and trimming were computed from the DNA. Across this sample there are some 68,000 clones, with 70% to 85% seen only once. 3.5% to 4.5% of the sample is in the top ten clones.

The trim is 3 bases for V and 8 bases for J, with a gap of 17 bases between the germline ends. According to the germline V gene (reference sequence), CDR1 reads LNHDA and CDR2 reads SQIVND. Its CDR3 holds 15 amino acids, cysteine through phenylalanine. The CDR3 DNA has 45 bases and is translated from base 1. To identify antigen-specific CD4+ T cell clonotypes by their expansion, the ViraFEST assay first stimulated PBMC with viral peptide pools and then applied TCR sequencing. After more than 9 days of culture, CD4+ T cells were isolated with the EasySep CD4+ T cell isolation kit. Healthy vaccine recipients had no prior SARS-CoV-2 infection, confirmed by negative nucleocapsid antibodies before and after vaccination. Over 1.5 million PBMC per well were cultured with 8.5 to 10 ug/ml peptides in IMDM containing 5% human AB serum, roughly 9.5 IU/ml IL-2 and gentamicin. Half of the culture medium was replaced with fresh IL-2-containing medium on days 3 and 7. Each peptide stimulation condition was cultured in triplicate wells unless otherwise noted. Using Ficoll-Paque Plus gradient centrifugation, PBMC were separated from whole blood and then either used fresh or cryopreserved at -140C. Overlapping peptide pools spanned the spike proteins of SARS-CoV-2 and the common cold coronaviruses HCoV-NL63, HCoV-OC43 and HCoV-229E. Genomic DNA was extracted from cultured CD4+ T cells with the QIAamp micro DNA kit.

Concerning this clone itself: No cognate antigen has been identified for it. No quality values exist for individual bases; no much larger clone is one base distant.

Source: CD4+ T cells from PBMCs cultured with HCoV-OC43 spike peptides, taken before COVID-19 vaccination. The sample's cell subset or site label, decoded: HCoV-OC43 spike overlapping peptide pool stimulation. The chain links TRBV19 with TRBJ1-3; TRBD1 is possibly the D segment (5 matching bases). The source of this sequence is a human donor who received a COVID-19 vaccine. The nucleotide sequence is TGTGCCAGTAGTATTAAAGTGGGGACTCCGGACACCATATATTTT. Translated, this gives CASSIKVGTPDTIYF.